This TCR beta chain was retrieved from a study of preoperative IRX-2 immunotherapy in early breast cancer. This table comes from immunoSEQ multiplex PCR, and its TCRdb copy is limited to in-frame clones, with some not included. The repertoire holds about 98,000 clones, with more than 80% as singletons. Trimming at V came to 2 bases and at J to 1 base, leaving 1 base not matched to a gene. From germline, CDR1 is GTSNPN and CDR2 SVGIG (reference sequence). This CDR3 has 14 amino acids. The treatment: preoperative locoregional IRX-2 cytokine immunotherapy. This phase Ib study tested locoregional IRX-2 cytokine immunotherapy given before surgery.

Sample: tumor tissue, taken after IRX-2 immunotherapy. The TCR comes from a human donor with breast cancer. V and J are TRBV30 and TRBJ2-3, with 9 positions matching TRBD2. The CDR3 spells CAWSPSGGTDTQYF. As DNA, the CDR3 is TGTGCCTGGAGTCCTAGCGGGGGCACAGATACGCAGTATTTT.